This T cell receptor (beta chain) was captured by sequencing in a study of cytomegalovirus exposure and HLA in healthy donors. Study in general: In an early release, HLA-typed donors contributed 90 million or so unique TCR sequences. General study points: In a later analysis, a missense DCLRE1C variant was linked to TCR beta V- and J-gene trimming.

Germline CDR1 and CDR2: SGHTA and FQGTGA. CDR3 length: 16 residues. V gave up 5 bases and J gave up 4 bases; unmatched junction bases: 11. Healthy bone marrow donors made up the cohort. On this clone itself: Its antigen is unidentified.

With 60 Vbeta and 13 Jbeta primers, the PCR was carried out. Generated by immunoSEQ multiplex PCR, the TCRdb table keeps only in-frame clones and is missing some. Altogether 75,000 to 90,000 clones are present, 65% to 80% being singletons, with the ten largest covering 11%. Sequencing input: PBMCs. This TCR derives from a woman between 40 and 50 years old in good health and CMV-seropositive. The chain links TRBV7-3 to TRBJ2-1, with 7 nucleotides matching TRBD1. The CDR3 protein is CASSTQQGMEYNEQFF. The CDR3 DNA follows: TGTGCCAGCAGCACACAACAGGGGATGGAGTACAATGAGCAGTTCTTC.